One and the same sample provided the 4 T cell receptor beta chains below, sequenced in a study of early T cells in non-severe SARS-CoV-2 infection. MiXCR, applied by TCRdb to the 5' RACE reads, yields one record per CDR3 protein. The sample lists some 41,000 distinct CDR3 sequences, 20% to 25% occurring once. Material: whole blood, obtained at baseline. Receptors were obtained from an adult who was a healthcare worker with PCR-confirmed SARS-CoV-2 infection or an uninfected control (not recorded which).

The table lists this clonotype with a few counts. The V and J genes are TRBV9 and TRBJ2-2; 7 positions agree with TRBD2. Germline CDR1 and CDR2: SGDLS and YYNGEE. CDR3 length: 15 amino acids. With V trimmed by 1 base and J by 1 base, 1 base remained unmatched. The CDR3 nucleotides read TGTGCCAGCAGCGTACAGCGGGGGAACACCGGGGAGCTGTTTTTT. Its protein product is CASSVQRGNTGELFF. Complete variable domain (other parts from reference TRBV9 and TRBJ2-2): DSGVTQTPKHLITATGQRVTLRCSPRSGDLSVYWYQQSLDQGLQFLIQYYNGEERAKGNILERFSAQQFPDLHSELNLSSLELGDSALYFCASSVQRGNTGELFFGEGSRLTVL.

The sample holds a few counts of this clonotype. The gene calls are TRBV11-1 and TRBJ2-2, with D unresolved. Per germline, CDR1 SGHAT and CDR2 FQDESV (reference sequence). V was cut by 5 bases and J by 0 bases, with 10 bases left in between. The CDR3 loop spans 15 amino acids. The DNA for the CDR3 is TGTGCCAGCAGCCCCCAGGAGACGAACACCGGGGAGCTGTTTTTT. It codes for CASSPQETNTGELFF.

V gene TRBV11-2 combines with J gene TRBJ2-1, with D possibly being TRBD2 (6 bases). The V gene lost 6 bases and the J gene lost 10 bases, with 10 bases spanning the gap. The CDR3 loop spans 11 amino acids. The V gene's germline CDR1 is SGHAT and CDR2 FQNNGV. DNA of the CDR3: TGTGCCAGCAGTTTTGCGGGGGAGCAGTTCTTC. Protein: CASSFAGEQFF.

V usage is TRBV12-3 or TRBV12-4 and J usage is TRBJ1-1; D gene ambiguous. With 2 bases removed from V and 4 bases from J, the gap between germline ends came to 8 bases. There are 13 residues in the CDR3. CDR3: CASSLPKGTEAFF. Here the CDR3 DNA reads TGTGCCAGCAGTTTACCCAAGGGCACTGAAGCTTTCTTT.